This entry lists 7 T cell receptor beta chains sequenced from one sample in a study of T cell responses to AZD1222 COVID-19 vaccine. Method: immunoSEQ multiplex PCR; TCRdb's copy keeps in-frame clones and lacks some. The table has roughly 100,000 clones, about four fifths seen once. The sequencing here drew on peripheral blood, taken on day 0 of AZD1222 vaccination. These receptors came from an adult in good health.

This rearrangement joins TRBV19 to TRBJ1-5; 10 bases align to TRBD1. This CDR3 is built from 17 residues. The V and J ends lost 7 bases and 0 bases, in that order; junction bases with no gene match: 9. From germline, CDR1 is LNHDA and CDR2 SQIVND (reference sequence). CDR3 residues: CASNRDRGTDSNQPQHF. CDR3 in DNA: TGTGCCAGTAACCGGGACAGGGGAACTGATAGCAATCAGCCCCAGCATTTT.

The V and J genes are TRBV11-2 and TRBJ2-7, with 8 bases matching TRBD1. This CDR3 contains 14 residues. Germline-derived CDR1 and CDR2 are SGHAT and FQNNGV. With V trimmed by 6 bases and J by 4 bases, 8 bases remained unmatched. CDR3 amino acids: CASRKTGDQYEQYF. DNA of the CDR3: TGTGCCAGCAGGAAGACAGGGGATCAATACGAGCAGTACTTC.

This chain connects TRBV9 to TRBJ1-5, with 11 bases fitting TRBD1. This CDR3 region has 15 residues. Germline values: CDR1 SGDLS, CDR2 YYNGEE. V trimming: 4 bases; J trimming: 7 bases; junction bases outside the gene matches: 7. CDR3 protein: CASSPGGQGGQPQHF. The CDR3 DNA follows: TGTGCCAGCAGCCCAGGGGGACAGGGGGGACAGCCCCAGCATTTT.

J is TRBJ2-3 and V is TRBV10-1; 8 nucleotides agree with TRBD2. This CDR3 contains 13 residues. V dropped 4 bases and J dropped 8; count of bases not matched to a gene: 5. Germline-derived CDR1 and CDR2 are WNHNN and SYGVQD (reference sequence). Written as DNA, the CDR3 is TGCGCCAGCAGTGCAGCGGGGGAGTCTACGCAGTATTTT. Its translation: CASSAAGESTQYF.

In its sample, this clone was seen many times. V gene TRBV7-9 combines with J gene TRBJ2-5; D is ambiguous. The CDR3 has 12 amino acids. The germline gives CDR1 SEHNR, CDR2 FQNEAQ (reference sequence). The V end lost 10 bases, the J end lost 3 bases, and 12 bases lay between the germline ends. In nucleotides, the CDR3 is TGTGCCACCAAAGACCCGAAAGAGACCCAGTACTTC. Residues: CATKDPKETQYF.

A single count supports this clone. CDR3 amino acids: CATSRDSSEQYF. CDR3 coding DNA: TGTGCCACCAGCAGAGACAGTTCCGAGCAGTACTTC. The chain combines TRBV15 with TRBJ2-7; D uncertain. CDR1 is LNHNV and CDR2 is YYDKDF in the germline V gene (reference sequence). The CDR3 is made up of 12 amino acids. The V end was cut by 0 bases, the J end by 6 bases, with 6 bases between.

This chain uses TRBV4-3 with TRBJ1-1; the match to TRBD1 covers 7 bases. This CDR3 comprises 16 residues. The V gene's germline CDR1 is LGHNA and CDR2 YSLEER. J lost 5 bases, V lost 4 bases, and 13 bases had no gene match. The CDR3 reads CASSLNANRGGTEAFF. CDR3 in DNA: TGCGCCAGCAGCCTCAATGCTAACAGGGGAGGAACTGAAGCTTTCTTT.